This TCR beta chain was recorded in a study of blood T cell repertoires in COVID-19. About the research overall: COVID-19 samples from acute and convalescent phases originated in the United States, Italy and Spain.

The V gene's germline CDR1 is SGHRS and CDR2 YFSETQ. The CDR3 is 14 residues long. Deletions cut 3 bases from V and 1 base from J, with 11 bases between. Original methodology: Reference gene primer amplification yielded estimated nucleated cell counts. The method was immunoSEQ multiplex PCR; TCRdb's version includes in-frame clones alone and lacks a portion of them. That table furnishes V, J and clone size, whereas the DNA furnished D and trimming. The table shows around 81,000 clones, with 86% occurring only once. The chain combines TRBV5-1 with TRBJ2-7, with D maybe TRBD2 (6 bases). Material: peripheral blood. The receptor was derived from a woman aged 60-75 years with acute or convalescent COVID-19. The CDR3 nucleotides are TGCGCCAGCAGCTCGGCGGGAAAATCCTACGAGCAGTACTTC. The encoded protein is CASSSAGKSYEQYF.